This record looks at one T cell receptor beta chain sequence and its context. This sample was taken from a study of resident and recirculating memory T cells in vitiligo. Study-wide context: Samples were epidermis from two lesional and two nonlesional sites, plus PBMCs. The samples were homogenized without cell sorting before genomic DNA extraction.

Measured with immunoSEQ multiplex PCR; TCRdb has only the in-frame clones, and not every one. The data contain tens of thousands of clones, 90% to 95% of them seen just once; the ten biggest clones take up 4% to 5.5%. The clonotype originates from a male donor with vitiligo. Source material: blood.

This CDR3 is CASSPARAARRIQYF. The CDR3 DNA reads TGTGCCAGCAGCCCGGCCAGGGCGGCAAGGCGGATTCAGTACTTC. The rearrangement joins TRBV2 to TRBJ2-4; D is possibly TRBD1 (5 bases). CDR1 is SNHLY and CDR2 is FYNNEI in the germline V gene. The CDR3 consists of 15 residues. Trimming pared 6 bases from V and 10 bases from J, leaving 22 bases between.